This is a list of T cell receptor beta chains from one sample in a study of blood T cell repertoires in COVID-19. The assay was immunoSEQ multiplex PCR, and TCRdb's table has in-frame clones only and misses some. The table shows about 300,000 clones, with about nine tenths occurring only once. The sample was PBMCs or T cells enriched from blood (not recorded which). The source is a woman in her 30s who had recovered from COVID-19. Each CDR3 is given with its conserved first and last residue. D genes are given only for firm matches. Not all rows give a size; the values are once, few, many and, for expanded clones, a class.

v_gene	d_gene	j_gene	abundance	CDR3aa	CDR3nt
TRBV19	TRBD1	TRBJ1-3	once	CASSGTGALRNTIYF	TGTGCCAGTAGTGGGACAGGTGCCTTGAGAAACACCATATATTTT
TRBV5-6	TRBD1	TRBJ2-7	-	CASTKRRDRVGSYEQYF	TGTGCCAGCACCAAGAGAAGAGACAGGGTCGGCTCCTACGAGCAGTACTTC
TRBV28	TRBD1	TRBJ2-3	-	CASRTGAWGQHTDTQYF	TGTGCCAGCAGAACAGGGGCCTGGGGGCAACACACAGATACGCAGTATTTT
TRBV7-9	TRBD1	TRBJ1-6	-	CASSPETGGTNSPLHF	TGTGCCAGCAGCCCCGAGACAGGGGGCACTAATTCACCCCTCCACTTT
TRBV7-8	TRBD1	TRBJ1-5	-	CASSSPDRGDQPQHF	TGTGCCAGCAGCTCTCCGGACAGGGGGGATCAGCCCCAGCATTTT
TRBV28	-	TRBJ2-1	-	CASSSTRLGMRVEQFF	TGTGCCAGCAGTTCCACTAGGTTGGGCATGAGAGTTGAGCAGTTCTTC
TRBV30	TRBD1	TRBJ2-2	-	CAQRDRLSLNTGELFF	TGTGCCCAGAGGGACAGGCTCTCGCTTAACACCGGGGAGCTGTTTTTT
TRBV27	TRBD1	TRBJ1-2	-	CASSLKQGASYGYTF	TGTGCCAGCAGTTTAAAACAGGGGGCCAGCTATGGCTACACCTTC
TRBV28	TRBD1	TRBJ1-2	-	CASSSSGQGSQVDGYTF	TGTGCCAGCAGTTCCTCCGGACAGGGTTCTCAAGTGGATGGCTACACCTTC
TRBV5-4	TRBD1	TRBJ2-5	-	CASSRTGVGETQYF	TGTGCCAGCAGCCGGACAGGGGTAGGGGAGACCCAGTACTTC
TRBV4-3	TRBD2	TRBJ2-5	-	CASSEGTSGQETQYF	TGCGCCAGCAGCGAAGGGACTAGCGGGCAAGAGACCCAGTACTTC
TRBV6-5	TRBD2	TRBJ2-7	-	CASSYSILAGGSEQYF	TGTGCCAGCAGTTACTCGATTCTAGCGGGAGGGTCGGAGCAGTACTTC
TRBV9	TRBD2	TRBJ2-1	-	CASSVGLGTSGYNEQFF	TGTGCCAGCAGCGTAGGGTTAGGTACTAGCGGGTACAATGAGCAGTTCTTC
TRBV5-4	TRBD1	TRBJ2-7	-	CASSLNPRTGDSF	TGTGCCAGCAGCTTGAACCCCCGGACAGGGGACAGCTTC
TRBV29-1	TRBD2	TRBJ2-3	once	CSVDSRASGRSDTQYF	TGCAGCGTTGATTCTAGGGCTAGCGGGAGGTCAGATACGCAGTATTTT
TRBV5-4	-	TRBJ2-2	-	CASSSRESHTGELFF	TGTGCCAGCAGCTCCCGGGAGTCTCACACCGGGGAGCTGTTTTTT
TRBV3-1/TRBV3-2	TRBD2	TRBJ2-3	-	CASSQGLAGGPLLIF	TGTGCCAGCAGCCAAGGTCTAGCGGGAGGGCCCCTCCTAATCTTT
TRBV27	TRBD1	TRBJ1-2	-	CASSLLGTGRRALYGYTF	TGTGCCAGCAGTTTATTGGGGACAGGTAGACGGGCACTCTATGGCTACACCTTC
TRBV7-9	TRBD2	TRBJ2-1	-	CASSLYGGRAFNEQFF	TGTGCCAGCAGCTTATATGGCGGGAGGGCCTTTAATGAGCAGTTCTTC
TRBV2	TRBD1	TRBJ1-5	-	CASSEDRGDNQPQHF	TGTGCCAGCAGTGAAGACAGGGGGGACAATCAGCCCCAGCATTTT
TRBV19	TRBD1	TRBJ1-2	-	CASSKEGQGAFGYTF	TGTGCCAGTAGTAAGGAGGGACAGGGGGCTTTTGGCTACACCTTC